A selection of T cell receptor beta chains follows, all from one sample in a study of metastatic and nonmetastatic thyroid tumors. TCRdb re-called the PCR reads via MiXCR. The table has about 31,000 clones, about 18% seen once. Sequenced material: blood. The receptor set was obtained from a female donor with papillary thyroid cancer or a benign thyroid nodule (not recorded which). Some clones in this sample may be carry-over from other donors' samples. CDR3s include the opening cysteine and the closing phenylalanine or tryptophan. Not every row has a clone size; where given, it reads once, few, many or a size class.

clone_size	j_call	v_call	cdr3_aa
many	TRBJ2-3	TRBV6-1	CASTVGGGVHTQYF
many	TRBJ1-1	TRBV15	CATSRARGQEEAFF
many	TRBJ2-7	TRBV5-1	CASSPSGQGSEQYF
many	TRBJ2-5	TRBV10-1	CASSESYQETQYF
medium-sized	TRBJ1-5	TRBV6-1	CASSTGGNNQPQHF
-	TRBJ2-7	TRBV6-2/TRBV6-3	CASRALAGIYEQYF
many	TRBJ2-3	TRBV30	CAWRYERGGRDTQYF
many	TRBJ1-2	TRBV3-1	CASSLAGGHGYTF
many	TRBJ1-1	TRBV5-1	CASSLEHDGSTEAFF
many	TRBJ2-6	TRBV5-4	CASSPRLSGANVLTF
many	TRBJ1-5	TRBV2	CASSLGAGSDSNQPQHF
many	TRBJ2-1	TRBV7-2	CASSPGTAVNNEQFF
many	TRBJ2-1	TRBV7-7	CASSLGLAEIGEQFF
-	TRBJ1-4	TRBV6-1	CASIPDRADEKLFF
many	TRBJ1-6	TRBV20-1	CSADKGGDNSPLHF
many	TRBJ2-7	TRBV18	CASSPAGDSYEQYF
many	TRBJ1-2	TRBV28	CASRPPGTPGEGYTF
many	TRBJ2-2	TRBV5-1	CASSFLQGATGELFF
many	TRBJ1-4	TRBV10-3	CAISDVSRRQEKLFF
medium-sized	TRBJ1-2	TRBV6-1	CASSESTGGSYGYTF
many	TRBJ2-5	TRBV29-1	CSVPQGGGETQYF
-	TRBJ2-5	TRBV12-3/TRBV12-4	CASILLLVRQETQYF
medium-sized	TRBJ2-7	TRBV2	CASTPLVVSYEQYF
many	TRBJ2-7	TRBV5-4	CASSLGGQGAYEQYF
many	TRBJ1-5	TRBV20-1	CSANLEAGNQPQHF
many	TRBJ1-1	TRBV7-9	CASSLYREVGTEAFF
many	TRBJ2-6	TRBV12-5	CASGLLGAGANVLTF
few	TRBJ1-2	TRBV10-3	CAISAGRGYGYTF
medium-sized	TRBJ2-1	TRBV6-2/TRBV6-3	CASSPSGIHNEQFF
many	TRBJ2-2	TRBV11-1	CASSFRGQGVITGELFF
many	TRBJ2-7	TRBV11-2	CASSKPGEAYEQYF
many	TRBJ2-2	TRBV5-1	CASSSRDTTGELFF
many	TRBJ2-7	TRBV9	CASSVAPSYEQYF
many	TRBJ1-1	TRBV6-1	CASSSGSDEAFF
-	TRBJ2-6	TRBV5-1	CASSLTGSRGNVLTF
many	TRBJ2-3	TRBV5-1	CASSFTGGTDTQYF
many	TRBJ2-3	TRBV5-1	CASSLEGRGVKDTQYF
-	TRBJ2-2	TRBV11-3	CASSLVGGSGELFF
many	TRBJ2-4	TRBV13	CASSKRQGPKNIQYF
medium-sized	TRBJ1-2	TRBV28	CASSSAQDYGYTF
many	TRBJ2-2	TRBV30	CAWSVTALAGPGELFF
-	TRBJ2-1	TRBV7-6	CATSFDHGAGEQFF
many	TRBJ1-2	TRBV5-5	CASSFQGTDYGYTF
-	TRBJ2-3	TRBV7-2	CASSFGGTDTQYF
many	TRBJ2-3	TRBV28	CASSEEFSDTQYF
many	TRBJ1-2	TRBV28	CASSAGQDYGYTF
many	TRBJ2-7	TRBV19	CASSLGYEQYF
many	TRBJ1-1	TRBV29-1	CSASFMNTEAFF